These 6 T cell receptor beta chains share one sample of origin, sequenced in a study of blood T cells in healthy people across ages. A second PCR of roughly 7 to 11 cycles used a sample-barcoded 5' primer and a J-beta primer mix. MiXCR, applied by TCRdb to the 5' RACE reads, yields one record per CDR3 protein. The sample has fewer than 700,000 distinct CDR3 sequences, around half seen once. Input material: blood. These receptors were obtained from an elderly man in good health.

The CDR3 DNA is TGTGCCAGCATAACAGGACCAACCAACTATGGCTACACCTTC. Translated, it gives CASITGPTNYGYTF. The V and J genes are TRBV6-1 and TRBJ1-2, with a possible D match to TRBD1 (5 bases). The CDR3 covers 14 residues. The germline V and J ends were trimmed by 7 bases and 2 bases, with 14 bases remaining between them. Germline CDR1 reads MNHNS; CDR2 reads SASEGT.

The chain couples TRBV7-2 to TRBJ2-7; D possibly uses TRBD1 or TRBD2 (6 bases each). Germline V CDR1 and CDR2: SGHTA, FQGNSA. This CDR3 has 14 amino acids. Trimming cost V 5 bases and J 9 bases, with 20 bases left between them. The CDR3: CASSPQGRTTPQYF. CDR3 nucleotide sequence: TGTGCCAGCAGCCCCCAGGGGAGGACTACGCCGCAGTACTTC.

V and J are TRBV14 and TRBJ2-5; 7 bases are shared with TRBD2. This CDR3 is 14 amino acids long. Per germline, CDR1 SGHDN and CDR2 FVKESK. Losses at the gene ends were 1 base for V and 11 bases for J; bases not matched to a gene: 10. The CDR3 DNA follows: TGTGCCAGCAGCCAAGTCGGACTAGTAAGAGAGCAGTACTTC. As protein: CASSQVGLVREQYF. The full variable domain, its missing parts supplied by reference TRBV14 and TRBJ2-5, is EAGVTQFPSHSVIEKGQTVTLRCDPISGHDNLYWYRRVMGKEIKFLLHFVKESKQDESGMPNNRFLAERTGGTYSTLKVQPAELEDSGVYFCASSQVGLVREQYFGPGTRLLVL.

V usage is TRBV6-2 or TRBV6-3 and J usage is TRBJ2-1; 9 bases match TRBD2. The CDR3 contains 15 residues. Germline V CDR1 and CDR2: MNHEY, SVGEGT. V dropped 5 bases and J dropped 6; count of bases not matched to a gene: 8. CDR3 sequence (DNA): TGTGCCAGCAGTCTAACTAGCGGGCTCATCAATGAGCAGTTCTTC. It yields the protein CASSLTSGLINEQFF.

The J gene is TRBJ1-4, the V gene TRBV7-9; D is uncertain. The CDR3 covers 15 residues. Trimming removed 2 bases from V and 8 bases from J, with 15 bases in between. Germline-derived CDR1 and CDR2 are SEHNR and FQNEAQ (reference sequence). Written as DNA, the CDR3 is TGTGCCAGCAGCTTATCGGGTCCGGGGATCGAAAAACTGTTTTTT. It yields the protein CASSLSGPGIEKLFF.

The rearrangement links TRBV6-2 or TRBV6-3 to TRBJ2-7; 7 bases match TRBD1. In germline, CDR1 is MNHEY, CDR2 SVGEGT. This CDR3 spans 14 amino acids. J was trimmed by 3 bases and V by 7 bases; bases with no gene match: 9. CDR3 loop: CASTRDSGGYEQYF. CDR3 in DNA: TGTGCCAGCACCCGGGACAGTGGGGGCTACGAGCAGTACTTC.